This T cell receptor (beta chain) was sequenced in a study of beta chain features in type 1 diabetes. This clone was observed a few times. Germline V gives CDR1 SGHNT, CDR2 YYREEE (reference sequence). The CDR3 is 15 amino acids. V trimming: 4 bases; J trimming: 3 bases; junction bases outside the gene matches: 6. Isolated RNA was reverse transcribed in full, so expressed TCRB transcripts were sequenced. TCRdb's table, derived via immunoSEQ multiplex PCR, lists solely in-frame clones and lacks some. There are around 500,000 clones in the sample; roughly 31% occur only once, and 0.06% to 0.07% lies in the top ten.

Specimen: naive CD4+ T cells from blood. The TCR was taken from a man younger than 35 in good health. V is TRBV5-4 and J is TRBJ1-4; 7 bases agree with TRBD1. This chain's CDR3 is CASSEGGTANEKLFF. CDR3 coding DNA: TGTGCCAGCAGCGAAGGCGGGACAGCTAATGAAAAACTGTTTTTT. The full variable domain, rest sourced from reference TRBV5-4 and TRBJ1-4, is ETGVTQSPTHLIKTRGQQVTLRCSSQSGHNTVSWYQQALGQGPQFIFQYYREEENGRGNFPPRFSGLQFPNYSSELNVNALELDDSALYLCASSEGGTANEKLFFGSGTQLSVL.